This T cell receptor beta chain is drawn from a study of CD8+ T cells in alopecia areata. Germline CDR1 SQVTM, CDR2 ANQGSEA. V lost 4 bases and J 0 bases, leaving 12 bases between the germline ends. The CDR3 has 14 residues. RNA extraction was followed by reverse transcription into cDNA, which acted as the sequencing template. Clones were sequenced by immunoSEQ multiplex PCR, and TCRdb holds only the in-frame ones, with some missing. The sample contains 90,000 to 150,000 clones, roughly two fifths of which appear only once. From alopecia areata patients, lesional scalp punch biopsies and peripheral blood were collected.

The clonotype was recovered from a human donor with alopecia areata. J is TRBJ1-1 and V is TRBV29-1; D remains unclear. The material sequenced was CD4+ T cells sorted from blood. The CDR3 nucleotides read TGCAGCGTTGGGGTTGAGATTTTGAACACTGAAGCTTTCTTT. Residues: CSVGVEILNTEAFF. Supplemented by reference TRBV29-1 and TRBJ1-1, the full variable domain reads SAVISQKPSRDICQRGTSLTIQCQVDSQVTMMFWYRQQPGQSLTLIATANQGSEATYESGFVIDKFPISRPNLTFSTLTVSNMSPEDSSIYLCSVGVEILNTEAFFGQGTRLTVV.